This paragraph reports one T cell receptor (beta chain). Repertoires were generated with immunoSEQ multiplex PCR, while TCRdb's copy carries only in-frame clones and drops some. Among about 170,000 clones listed, around 78% were seen once. This sample was included in a study of blood T cell repertoires in COVID-19. Categorization into cohorts depended on clinical history that participants reported. From germline, CDR1 is MNHEY and CDR2 SMNVEV (reference sequence). Trimming at V came to 6 bases and at J to 11 bases, leaving 8 bases not matched to a gene. The CDR3 has 13 amino acids. Sequenced sample: PBMCs or T cells enriched from blood (not recorded which). The TCR originated in a woman aged 50 to 65 who had recovered from COVID-19. The chain is built from TRBV27 and TRBJ2-1; TRBD2 matches 9 bases. In DNA form, the CDR3 reads TGTGCCAGCAGACCTCCGGGACTAGCTCAGCAGTTCTTC. This encodes CASRPPGLAQQFF.